A single sample is the source of the 3 T cell receptor beta chains below, sequenced in a study of blood T cell repertoires in COVID-19. Assay used: immunoSEQ multiplex PCR; TCRdb lists only in-frame clones, some missing. The sample comprises about 110,000 clones, 88% of which are singletons, and roughly 2.5% rests with the top ten. Sequencing used peripheral blood. Receptors originate from a human donor in a cohort sampled during active COVID-19.

The V and J genes are TRBV11-2 and TRBJ2-3, with TRBD1 matching over 12 bases. V was clipped by 3 bases and J by 1 base; unmatched bases: 2. The CDR3 is 16 amino acids. The germline V gene has CDR1 SGHAT and CDR2 FQNNGV. CDR3 loop: CASSLGTGGRTDTQYF. CDR3 DNA: TGTGCCAGCAGCTTGGGGACAGGGGGCCGCACAGATACGCAGTATTTT.

V is TRBV9 and J is TRBJ1-5, with unresolved D. CDR1 is SGDLS and CDR2 is YYNGEE in the germline V gene. Trimming removed 0 bases at V and 6 bases at J, with 13 bases between. The CDR3 is made up of 15 amino acids. Here the CDR3 DNA reads TGTGCCAGCAGCGTAGGCACGGCGGTAGGTCAGCCCCAGCATTTT. Translation: CASSVGTAVGQPQHF.

The genes are TRBV11-3 and TRBJ1-1, with no clear D. The CDR3 has 14 amino acids. Trimming removed 1 base from V and 1 base from J, with 7 bases in between. Looked up from germline, CDR1 is SGHNT and CDR2 is YENEEA. CDR3 bases: TGTGCCAGCAGCTTAGGGTACGGGAACACTGAAGCTTTCTTT. Encoded protein: CASSLGYGNTEAFF.